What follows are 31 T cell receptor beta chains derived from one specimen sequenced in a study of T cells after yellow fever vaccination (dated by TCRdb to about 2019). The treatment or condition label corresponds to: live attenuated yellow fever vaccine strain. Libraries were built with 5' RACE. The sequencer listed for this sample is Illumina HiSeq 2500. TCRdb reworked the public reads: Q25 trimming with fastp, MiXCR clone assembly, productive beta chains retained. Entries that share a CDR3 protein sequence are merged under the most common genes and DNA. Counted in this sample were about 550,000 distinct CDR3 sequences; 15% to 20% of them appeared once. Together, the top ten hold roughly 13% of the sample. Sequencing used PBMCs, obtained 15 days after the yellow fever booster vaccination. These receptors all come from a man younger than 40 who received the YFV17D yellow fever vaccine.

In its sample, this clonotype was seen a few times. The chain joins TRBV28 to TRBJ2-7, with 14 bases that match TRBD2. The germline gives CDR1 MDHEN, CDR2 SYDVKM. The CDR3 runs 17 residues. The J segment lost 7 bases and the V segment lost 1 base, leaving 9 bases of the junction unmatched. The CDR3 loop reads CASSLLGGLAGAFEQYF. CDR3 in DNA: TGTGCCAGCAGTTTATTGGGGGGACTAGCGGGAGCTTTTGAGCAGTACTTC.

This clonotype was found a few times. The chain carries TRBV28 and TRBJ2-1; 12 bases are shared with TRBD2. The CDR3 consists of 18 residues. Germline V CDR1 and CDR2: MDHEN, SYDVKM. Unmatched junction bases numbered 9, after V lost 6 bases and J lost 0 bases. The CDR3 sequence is CASRAGLAGRNSYNEQFF. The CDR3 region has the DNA TGTGCCAGCAGGGCGGGACTAGCGGGCCGTAACTCCTACAATGAGCAGTTCTTC. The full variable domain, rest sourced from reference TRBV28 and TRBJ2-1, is DVKVTQSSRYLVKRTGEKVFLECVQDMDHENMFWYRQDPGLGLRLIYFSYDVKMKEKGDIPEGYSVSREKKERFSLILESASTNQTSMYLCASRAGLAGRNSYNEQFFGPGTRLTVL.

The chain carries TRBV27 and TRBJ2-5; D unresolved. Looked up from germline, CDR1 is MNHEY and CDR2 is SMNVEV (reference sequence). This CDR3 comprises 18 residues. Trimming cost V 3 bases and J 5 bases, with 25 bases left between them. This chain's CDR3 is CASSFMGTQLGGWETQYF. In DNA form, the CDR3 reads TGTGCCAGCAGTTTTATGGGTACTCAGTTAGGTGGTTGGGAGACCCAGTACTTC.

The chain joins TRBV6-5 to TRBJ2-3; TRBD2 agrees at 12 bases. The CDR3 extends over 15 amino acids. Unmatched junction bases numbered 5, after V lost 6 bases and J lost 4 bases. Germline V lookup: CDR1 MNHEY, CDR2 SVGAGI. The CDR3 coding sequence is TGTGCCAGCAGACTGACTAGCGGGAGCGCAGATACGCAGTATTTT. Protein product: CASRLTSGSADTQYF.

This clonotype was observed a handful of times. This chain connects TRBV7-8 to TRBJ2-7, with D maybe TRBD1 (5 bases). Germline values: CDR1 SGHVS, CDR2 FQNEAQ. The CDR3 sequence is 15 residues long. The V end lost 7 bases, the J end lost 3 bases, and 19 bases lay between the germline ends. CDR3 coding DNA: TGTGCCAGCACCCCTGGGGTAACAGGAAGCTACGAGCAGTACTTC. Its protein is CASTPGVTGSYEQYF.

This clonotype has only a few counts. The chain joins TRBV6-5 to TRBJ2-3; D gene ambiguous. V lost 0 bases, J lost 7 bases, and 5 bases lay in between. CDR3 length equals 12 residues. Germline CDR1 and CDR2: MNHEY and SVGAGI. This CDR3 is CASSYSGYTQYF. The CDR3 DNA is TGTGCCAGCAGTTACTCGGGGTATACGCAGTATTTT.

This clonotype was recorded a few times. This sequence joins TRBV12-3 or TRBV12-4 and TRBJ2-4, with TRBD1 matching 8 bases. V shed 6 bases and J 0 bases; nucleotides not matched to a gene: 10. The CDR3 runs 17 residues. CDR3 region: CASSPRGDRGAKNIQYF. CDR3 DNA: TGTGCCAGCAGCCCCAGGGGAGACAGGGGAGCCAAAAACATTCAGTACTTC.

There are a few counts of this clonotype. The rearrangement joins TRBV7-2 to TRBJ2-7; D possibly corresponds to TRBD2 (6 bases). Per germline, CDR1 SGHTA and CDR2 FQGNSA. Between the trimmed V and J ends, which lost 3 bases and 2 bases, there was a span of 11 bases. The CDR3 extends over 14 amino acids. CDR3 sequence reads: CASSLGGTTYEQYF. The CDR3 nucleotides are TGTGCCAGCAGCTTGGGCGGGACCACCTACGAGCAGTACTTC. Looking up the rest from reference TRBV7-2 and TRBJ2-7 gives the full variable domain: GAGVSQSPSNKVTEKGKDVELRCDPISGHTALYWYRQSLGQGLEFLIYFQGNSAPDKSGLPSDRFSAERTGGSVSTLTIQRTQQEDSAVYLCASSLGGTTYEQYFGPGTRLTVT.

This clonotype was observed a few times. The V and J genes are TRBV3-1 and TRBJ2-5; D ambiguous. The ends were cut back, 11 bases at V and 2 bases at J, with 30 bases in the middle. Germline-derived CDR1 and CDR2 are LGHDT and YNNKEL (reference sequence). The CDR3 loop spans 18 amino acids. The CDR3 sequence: CAFCFRPLMNHRQETQYF. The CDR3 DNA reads TGTGCCTTCTGTTTTCGGCCCCTCATGAACCATCGGCAAGAGACCCAGTACTTC.

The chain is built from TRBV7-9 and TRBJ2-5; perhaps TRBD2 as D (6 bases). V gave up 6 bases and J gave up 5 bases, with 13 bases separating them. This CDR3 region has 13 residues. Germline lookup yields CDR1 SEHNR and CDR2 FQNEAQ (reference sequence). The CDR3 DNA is TGTGCCAGCAGACTCGGGAGTCGGGAGACCCAGTACTTC. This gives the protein CASRLGSRETQYF.

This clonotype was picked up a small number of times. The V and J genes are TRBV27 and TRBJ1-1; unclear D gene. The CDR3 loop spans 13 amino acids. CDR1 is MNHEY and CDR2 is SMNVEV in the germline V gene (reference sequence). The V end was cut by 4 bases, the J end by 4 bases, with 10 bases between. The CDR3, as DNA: TGTGCCAGCAGTTCGAACGAGGGCACTGAAGCTTTCTTT. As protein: CASSSNEGTEAFF.

This CDR3 is CASSVSAGLNTGELFF. CDR3 in DNA: TGCGCCAGCAGTGTGTCAGCGGGGTTGAACACCGGGGAGCTGTTTTTT. J is TRBJ2-2 and V is TRBV10-1; 7 bases fit TRBD2. Germline V gives CDR1 WNHNN, CDR2 SYGVQD (reference sequence). The CDR3 runs 16 residues. Trimming at V came to 4 bases and at J to 1 base, leaving 6 bases not matched to a gene.

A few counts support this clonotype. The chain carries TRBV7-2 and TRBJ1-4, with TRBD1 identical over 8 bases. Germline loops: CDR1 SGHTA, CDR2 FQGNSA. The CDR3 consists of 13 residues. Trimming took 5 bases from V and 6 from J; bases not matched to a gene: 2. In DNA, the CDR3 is TGTGCCAGCAGCAGGGGACAGGATGAAAAACTGTTTTTT. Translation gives CASSRGQDEKLFF.

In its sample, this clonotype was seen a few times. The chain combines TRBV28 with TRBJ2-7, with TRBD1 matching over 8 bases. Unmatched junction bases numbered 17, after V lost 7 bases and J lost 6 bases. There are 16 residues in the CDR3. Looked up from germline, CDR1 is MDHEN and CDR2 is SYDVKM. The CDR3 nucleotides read TGTGCCAGCACCCCCTGGCGTAGTGACAGGGGCGTCGAGCAGTACTTC. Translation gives CASTPWRSDRGVEQYF. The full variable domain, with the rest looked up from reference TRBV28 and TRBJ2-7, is DVKVTQSSRYLVKRTGEKVFLECVQDMDHENMFWYRQDPGLGLRLIYFSYDVKMKEKGDIPEGYSVSREKKERFSLILESASTNQTSMYLCASTPWRSDRGVEQYFGPGTRLTVT.

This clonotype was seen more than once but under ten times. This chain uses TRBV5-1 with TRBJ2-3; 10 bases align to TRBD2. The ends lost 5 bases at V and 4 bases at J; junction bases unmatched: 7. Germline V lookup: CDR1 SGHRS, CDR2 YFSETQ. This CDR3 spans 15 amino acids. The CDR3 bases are TGCGCCAGCAGGGCGACTAGCGGGTTCGCAGATACGCAGTATTTT. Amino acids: CASRATSGFADTQYF.

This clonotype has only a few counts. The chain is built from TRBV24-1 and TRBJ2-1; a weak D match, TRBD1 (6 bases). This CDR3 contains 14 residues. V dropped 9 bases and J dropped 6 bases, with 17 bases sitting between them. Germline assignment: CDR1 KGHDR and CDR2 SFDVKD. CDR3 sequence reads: CATGSRGSPNEQFF. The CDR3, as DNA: TGTGCCACCGGGAGCAGGGGATCCCCCAATGAGCAGTTCTTC.

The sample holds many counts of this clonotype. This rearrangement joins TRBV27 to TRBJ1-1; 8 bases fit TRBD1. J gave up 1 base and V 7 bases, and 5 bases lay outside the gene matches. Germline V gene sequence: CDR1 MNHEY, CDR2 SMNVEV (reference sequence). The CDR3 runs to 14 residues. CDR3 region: CASNRQGPNTEAFF. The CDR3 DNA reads TGTGCCAGCAATAGACAGGGGCCGAACACTGAAGCTTTCTTT.

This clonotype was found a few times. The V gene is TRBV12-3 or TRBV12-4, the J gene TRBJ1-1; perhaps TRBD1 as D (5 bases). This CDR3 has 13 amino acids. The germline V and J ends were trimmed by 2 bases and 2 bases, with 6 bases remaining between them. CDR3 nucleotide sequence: TGTGCCAGCAGTTTAAGGGACAACACTGAAGCTTTCTTT. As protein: CASSLRDNTEAFF.

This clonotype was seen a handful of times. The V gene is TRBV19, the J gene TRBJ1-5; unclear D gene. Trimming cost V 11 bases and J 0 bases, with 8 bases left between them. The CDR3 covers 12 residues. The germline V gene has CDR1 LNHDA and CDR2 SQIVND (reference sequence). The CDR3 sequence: CAGGFSNQPQHF. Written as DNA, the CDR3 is TGTGCCGGAGGATTTAGCAATCAGCCCCAGCATTTT.

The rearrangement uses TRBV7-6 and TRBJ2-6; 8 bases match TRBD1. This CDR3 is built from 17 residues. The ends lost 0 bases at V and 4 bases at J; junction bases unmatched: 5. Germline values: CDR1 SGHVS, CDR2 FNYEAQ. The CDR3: CASSLAQGAGGANVLTF. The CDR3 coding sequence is TGTGCCAGCAGCTTAGCGCAGGGGGCGGGAGGGGCCAACGTCCTGACTTTC. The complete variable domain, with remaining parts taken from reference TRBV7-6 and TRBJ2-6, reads GAGVSQSPRYKVTKRGQDVALRCDPISGHVSLYWYRQALGQGPEFLTYFNYEAQQDKSGLPNDRFSAERPEGSISTLTIQRTEQRDSAMYRCASSLAQGAGGANVLTFGAGSRLTVL.

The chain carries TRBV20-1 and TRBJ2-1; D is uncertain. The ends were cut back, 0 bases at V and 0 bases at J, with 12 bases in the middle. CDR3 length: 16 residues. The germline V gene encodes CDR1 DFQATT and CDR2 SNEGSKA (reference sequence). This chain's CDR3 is CSARDLAPSSYNEQFF. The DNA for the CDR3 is TGCAGTGCTAGAGATCTGGCACCGAGCTCCTACAATGAGCAGTTCTTC.

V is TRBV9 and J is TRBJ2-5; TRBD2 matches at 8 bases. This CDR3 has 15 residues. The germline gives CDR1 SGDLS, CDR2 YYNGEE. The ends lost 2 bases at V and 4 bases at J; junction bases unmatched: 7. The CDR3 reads CASSVDPRGGETQYF. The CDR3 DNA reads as TGTGCCAGCAGCGTCGACCCACGGGGGGGAGAGACCCAGTACTTC.

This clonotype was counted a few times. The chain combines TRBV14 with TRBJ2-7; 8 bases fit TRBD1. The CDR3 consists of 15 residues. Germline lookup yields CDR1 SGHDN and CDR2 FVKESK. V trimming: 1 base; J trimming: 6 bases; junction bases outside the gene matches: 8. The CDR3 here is CASSQVTGALGEQYF. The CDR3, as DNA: TGTGCCAGCAGCCAAGTGACAGGGGCGCTCGGCGAGCAGTACTTC.

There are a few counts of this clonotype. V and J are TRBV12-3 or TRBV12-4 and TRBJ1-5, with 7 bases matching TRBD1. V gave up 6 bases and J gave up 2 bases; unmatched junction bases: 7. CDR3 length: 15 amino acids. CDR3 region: CASSPGQAGNQPQHF. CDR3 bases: TGTGCCAGCAGCCCTGGACAGGCGGGCAATCAGCCCCAGCATTTT.

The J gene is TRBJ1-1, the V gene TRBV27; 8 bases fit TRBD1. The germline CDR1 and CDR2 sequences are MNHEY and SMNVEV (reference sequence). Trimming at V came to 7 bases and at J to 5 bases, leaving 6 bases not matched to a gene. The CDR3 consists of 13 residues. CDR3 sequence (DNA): TGTGCCAGCATCGGACAGGGTCGGACTGAAGCTTTCTTT. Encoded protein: CASIGQGRTEAFF.

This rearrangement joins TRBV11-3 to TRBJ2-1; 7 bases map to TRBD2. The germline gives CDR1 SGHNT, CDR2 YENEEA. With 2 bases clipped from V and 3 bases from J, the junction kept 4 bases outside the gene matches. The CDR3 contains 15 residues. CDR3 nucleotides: TGTGCCAGCAGCTTAACTAGCGTAGACTACAATGAGCAGTTCTTC. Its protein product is CASSLTSVDYNEQFF. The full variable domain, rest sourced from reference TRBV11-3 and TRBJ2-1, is EAGVVQSPRYKIIEKKQPVAFWCNPISGHNTLYWYLQNLGQGPELLIRYENEEAVDDSQLPKDRFSAERLKGVDSTLKIQPAELGDSAVYLCASSLTSVDYNEQFFGPGTRLTVL.

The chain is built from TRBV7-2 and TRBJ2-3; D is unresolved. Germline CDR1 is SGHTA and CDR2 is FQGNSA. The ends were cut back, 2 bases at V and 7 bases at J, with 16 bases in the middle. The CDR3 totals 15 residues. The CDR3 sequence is CASSLNFGSANTQYF. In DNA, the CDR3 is TGTGCCAGCAGCTTAAACTTCGGATCGGCAAATACGCAGTATTTT.

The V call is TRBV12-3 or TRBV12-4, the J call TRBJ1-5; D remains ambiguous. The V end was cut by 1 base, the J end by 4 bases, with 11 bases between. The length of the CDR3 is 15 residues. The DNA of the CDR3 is TGTGCCAGCAGTTTAGGGAGTAGGGTAAATCAGCCCCAGCATTTT. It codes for CASSLGSRVNQPQHF.

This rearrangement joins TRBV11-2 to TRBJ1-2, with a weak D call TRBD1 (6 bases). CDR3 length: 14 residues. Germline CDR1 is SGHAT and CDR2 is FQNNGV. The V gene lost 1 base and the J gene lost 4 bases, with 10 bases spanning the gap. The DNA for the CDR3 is TGTGCCAGCAGCTTAGTCCAGGACAGCTATGGCTACACCTTC. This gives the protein CASSLVQDSYGYTF.

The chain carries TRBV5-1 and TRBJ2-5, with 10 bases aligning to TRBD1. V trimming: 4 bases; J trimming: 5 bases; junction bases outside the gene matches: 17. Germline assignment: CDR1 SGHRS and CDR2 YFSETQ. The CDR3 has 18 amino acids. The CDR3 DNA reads TGCGCCAGCAGCCTTTACCCTTACGACAGGGGGCATGGGGAGACCCAGTACTTC. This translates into CASSLYPYDRGHGETQYF.

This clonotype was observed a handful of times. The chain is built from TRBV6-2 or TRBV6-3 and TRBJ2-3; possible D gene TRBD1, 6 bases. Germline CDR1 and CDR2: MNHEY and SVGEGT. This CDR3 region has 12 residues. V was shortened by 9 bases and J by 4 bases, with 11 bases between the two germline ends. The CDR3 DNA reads TGTGCCAGTACAGGGAATTCAGATACGCAGTATTTT. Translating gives CASTGNSDTQYF.